The 9 T cell receptor beta chains below were found in one sample sequenced in a study of CD8 T cells in Susac syndrome (dated by TCRdb to the late 2010s). The library came from the immunoSEQ multiplex PCR assay. RNA was extracted using the RNeasy kit, and about 0.45 to 1 ug of the RNA was reverse transcribed with random hexamers. The public reads were reprocessed in TCRdb via fastp at Q25 and MiXCR, keeping in-frame beta chains. Each entry is one CDR3 protein sequence, shown with its most common DNA and genes. The sample data list 150,000 or so distinct CDR3 sequences, and just over 90% of these were observed just once. Approximately 0.075% of the sample comes from the top ten. The sample taken for sequencing was CD4+ T cells from PBMCs. All receptors derive from a human donor in good health.

V gene TRBV7-9 combines with J gene TRBJ2-7; D gene unclear. Germline V gives CDR1 SEHNR, CDR2 FQNEAQ (reference sequence). The CDR3 consists of 13 residues. The germline V and J ends were trimmed by 0 bases and 6 bases, with 9 bases remaining between them. The CDR3 loop is CASSLAGLSEQYF. In DNA, the CDR3 is TGTGCCAGCAGCTTAGCAGGGCTGAGCGAGCAGTACTTC.

The chain combines TRBV20-1 with TRBJ2-7; weak D call: TRBD1 (6 bases). Germline CDR1 is DFQATT and CDR2 is SNEGSKA (reference sequence). There are 14 residues in the CDR3. V was clipped by 3 bases and J by 4 bases, with 16 bases between them. CDR3 DNA sequence: TGCAGTGCTAGCTCTGGAGACAGGCGGTACGAGCAGTACTTC. Translation: CSASSGDRRYEQYF.

The rearrangement links TRBV19 to TRBJ2-6; no clear D. The CDR3 totals 16 residues. Trimming pared 3 bases from V and 0 bases from J, leaving 9 bases between. Germline V CDR1 and CDR2: LNHDA, SQIVND (reference sequence). The CDR3 DNA is TGTGCCAGTAGTATTCACGCAGTCTCTGGGGCCAACGTCCTGACTTTC. Amino acid sequence: CASSIHAVSGANVLTF.

J is TRBJ1-2 and V is TRBV18; tentatively, D is TRBD1 (6 bases). From germline, CDR1 is KGHSH and CDR2 LQKENI. V lost 3 bases and J lost 6, with 11 bases in between. The CDR3 has 13 residues. The CDR3 loop is CASSPLEGDGYTF. The CDR3 bases are TGTGCCAGCTCACCCCTGGAGGGGGATGGCTACACCTTC.

This rearrangement joins TRBV7-9 to TRBJ2-7, with 11 bases fitting TRBD1. Trimming at V came to 4 bases and at J to 3 bases, leaving 8 bases not matched to a gene. Germline V gene sequence: CDR1 SEHNR, CDR2 FQNEAQ (reference sequence). This CDR3 spans 16 amino acids. The CDR3 reads CASSSPGQGGIYEQYF. CDR3 bases: TGTGCCAGCAGCTCCCCGGGACAGGGGGGAATCTACGAGCAGTACTTC.

The CDR3 bases are TGTGCCAGTAGTAGCATGACTAGCGGGAGGTATTTCTATGAGCAGTTCTTC. Translation gives CASSSMTSGRYFYEQFF. V and J are TRBV19 and TRBJ2-1; TRBD2 aligns across 13 bases. Germline V gene data show CDR1 as LNHDA and CDR2 as SQIVND (reference sequence). V trimming: 4 bases; J trimming: 8 bases; junction bases outside the gene matches: 11. The CDR3 runs 17 residues.

This rearrangement joins TRBV3-1 to TRBJ1-1, with TRBD1 matching 9 bases. The trim removed 6 bases at V and 4 bases at J, leaving 9 bases unmatched. This CDR3 region has 15 residues. Per germline, CDR1 LGHDT and CDR2 YNNKEL (reference sequence). CDR3 coding DNA: TGTGCCAGCAGTGGGGACAGGGCCCTTCGCACTGAAGCTTTCTTT. Protein: CASSGDRALRTEAFF. Together with reference TRBV3-1 and TRBJ1-1, the CDR3 gives the full variable domain: DTAVSQTPKYLVTQMGNDKSIKCEQNLGHDTMYWYKQDSKKFLKIMFSYNNKELIINETVPNRFSPKSPDKAHLNLHINSLELGDSAVYFCASSGDRALRTEAFFGQGTRLTVV.

The chain couples TRBV5-1 to TRBJ2-3; 9 positions agree with TRBD1. The length of the CDR3 is 15 residues. V was pared by 0 bases and J by 4 bases, with 3 bases of the junction left unmatched. Germline-derived CDR1 and CDR2 are SGHRS and YFSETQ. CDR3 region: CASSLDRGLSDTQYF. DNA for the CDR3: TGCGCCAGCAGCTTGGACAGGGGGCTCTCAGATACGCAGTATTTT.

The CDR3 coding sequence is TGCAGTGCGCCCCGGGACAGGGGAACTAACTATGGCTACACCTTC. Residues: CSAPRDRGTNYGYTF. The V gene is TRBV20-1, the J gene TRBJ1-2; 10 nucleotides line up with TRBD1. Trimming removed 6 bases from V and 0 bases from J; junction bases left unmatched: 7. Looked up from germline, CDR1 is DFQATT and CDR2 is SNEGSKA (reference sequence). The CDR3 totals 15 residues.